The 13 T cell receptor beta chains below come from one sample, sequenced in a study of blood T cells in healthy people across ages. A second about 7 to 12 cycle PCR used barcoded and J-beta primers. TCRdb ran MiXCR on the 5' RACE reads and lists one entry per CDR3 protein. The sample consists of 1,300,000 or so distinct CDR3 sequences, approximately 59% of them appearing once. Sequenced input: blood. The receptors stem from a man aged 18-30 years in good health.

CDR3 in DNA: TGTGCCAGCAGTCGTATCCCGGGCGAGCAGTACTTC. Protein: CASSRIPGEQYF. The chain couples TRBV12-3 or TRBV12-4 to TRBJ2-7; D is undetermined. Trimming stripped 5 bases from V and 6 bases from J, with 11 bases between. CDR3 length: 12 residues.

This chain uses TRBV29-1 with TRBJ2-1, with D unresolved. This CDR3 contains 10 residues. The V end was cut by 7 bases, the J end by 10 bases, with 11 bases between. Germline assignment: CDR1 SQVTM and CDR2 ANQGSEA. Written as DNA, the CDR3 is TGCAGCGCCGCCTTTGTAGAGCAGTTCTTC. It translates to CSAAFVEQFF.

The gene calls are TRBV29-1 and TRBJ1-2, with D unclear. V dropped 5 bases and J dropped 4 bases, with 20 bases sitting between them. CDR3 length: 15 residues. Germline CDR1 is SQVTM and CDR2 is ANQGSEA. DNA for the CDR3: TGCAGCGTTATCCCTTCCCCGGGCCCCATCTATGGCTACACCTTC. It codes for CSVIPSPGPIYGYTF. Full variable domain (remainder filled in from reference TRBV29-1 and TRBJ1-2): SAVISQKPSRDICQRGTSLTIQCQVDSQVTMMFWYRQQPGQSLTLIATANQGSEATYESGFVIDKFPISRPNLTFSTLTVSNMSPEDSSIYLCSVIPSPGPIYGYTFGSGTRLTVV.

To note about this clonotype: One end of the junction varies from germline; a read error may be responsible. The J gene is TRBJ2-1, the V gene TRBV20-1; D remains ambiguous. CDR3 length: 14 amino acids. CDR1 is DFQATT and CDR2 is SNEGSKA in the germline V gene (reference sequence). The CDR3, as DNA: TGCAGTGCTAGAGCCCCCCGGGCCTACGATGAGCAGTTCTTC. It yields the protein CSARAPRAYDEQFF.

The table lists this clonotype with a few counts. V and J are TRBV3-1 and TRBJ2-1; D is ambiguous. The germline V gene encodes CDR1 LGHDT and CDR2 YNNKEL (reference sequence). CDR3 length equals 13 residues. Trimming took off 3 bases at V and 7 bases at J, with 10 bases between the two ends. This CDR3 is CASSQTLWNEQFF. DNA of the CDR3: TGTGCCAGCAGCCAGACCCTTTGGAATGAGCAGTTCTTC.

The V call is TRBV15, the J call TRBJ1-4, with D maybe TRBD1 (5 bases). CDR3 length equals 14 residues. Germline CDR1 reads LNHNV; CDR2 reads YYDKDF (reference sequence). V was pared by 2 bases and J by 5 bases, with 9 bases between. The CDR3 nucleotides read TGTGCCACCAGCAGACTCCGGGACAATGAAAAACTGTTTTTT. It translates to CATSRLRDNEKLFF.

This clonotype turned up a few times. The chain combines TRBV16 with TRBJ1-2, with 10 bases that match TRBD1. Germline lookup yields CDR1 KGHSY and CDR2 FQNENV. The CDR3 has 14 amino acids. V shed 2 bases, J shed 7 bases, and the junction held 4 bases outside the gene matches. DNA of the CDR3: TGTGCCAGCAGCCAAGACAGGGGGCGTGGTGGCTACACCTTC. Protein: CASSQDRGRGGYTF.

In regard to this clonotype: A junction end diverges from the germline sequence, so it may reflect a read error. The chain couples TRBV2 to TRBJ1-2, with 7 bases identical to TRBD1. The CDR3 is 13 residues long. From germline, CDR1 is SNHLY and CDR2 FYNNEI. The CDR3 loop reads CAPRGATNYGHTF. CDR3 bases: TGTGCCCCCAGGGGGGCGACTAACTATGGCCACACCTTC. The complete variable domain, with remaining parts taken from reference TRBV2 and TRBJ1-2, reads EPEVTQTPSHQVTQMGQEVILRCVPISNHLYFYWYRQILGQKVEFLVSFYNNEISEKSEIFDDQFSVERPDGSNFTLKIRSTKLEDSAMYFCAPRGATNYGHTFGSGTRLTVV.

The CDR3 protein is CSASGWGQRDITGELFF. The CDR3 coding sequence is TGCAGTGCTAGCGGGTGGGGCCAACGGGACATCACCGGGGAGCTGTTTTTT. The rearrangement links TRBV20-1 to TRBJ2-2, with D tentatively TRBD1 (6 bases). This CDR3 is 17 amino acids long. CDR1 DFQATT and CDR2 SNEGSKA come from the germline V gene (reference sequence). V gave up 3 bases and J gave up 4 bases, with 21 bases separating them.

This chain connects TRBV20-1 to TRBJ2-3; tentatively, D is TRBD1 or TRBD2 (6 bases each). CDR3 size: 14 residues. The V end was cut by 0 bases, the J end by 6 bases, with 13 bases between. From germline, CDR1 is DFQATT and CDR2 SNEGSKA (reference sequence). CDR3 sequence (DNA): TGCAGTGCTAGAGATCTAAGGAGGGGGGATACGCAGTATTTT. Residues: CSARDLRRGDTQYF.

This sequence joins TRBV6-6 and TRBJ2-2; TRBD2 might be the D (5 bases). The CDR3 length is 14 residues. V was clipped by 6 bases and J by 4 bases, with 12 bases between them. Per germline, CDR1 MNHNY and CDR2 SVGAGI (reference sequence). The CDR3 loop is CASRDSGGTGELFF. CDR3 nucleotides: TGTGCCAGCAGGGACTCGGGTGGCACCGGGGAGCTGTTTTTT.

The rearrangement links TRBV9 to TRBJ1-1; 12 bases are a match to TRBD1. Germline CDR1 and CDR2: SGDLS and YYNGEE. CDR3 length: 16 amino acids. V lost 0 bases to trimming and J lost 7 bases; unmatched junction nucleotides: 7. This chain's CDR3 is CASSVAGDRGLDEAFF. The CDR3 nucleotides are TGTGCCAGCAGCGTAGCGGGGGACAGGGGGCTTGATGAAGCTTTCTTT.

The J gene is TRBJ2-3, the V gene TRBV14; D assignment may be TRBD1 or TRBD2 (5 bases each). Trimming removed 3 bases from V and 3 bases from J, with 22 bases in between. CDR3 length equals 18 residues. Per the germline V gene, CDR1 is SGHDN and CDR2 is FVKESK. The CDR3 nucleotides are TGTGCCAGCAGCCATCTTGGTCGAGGGGCGGTTGGAACAGATACGCAGTATTTT. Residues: CASSHLGRGAVGTDTQYF.